This record looks at one TCR beta chain sequence and its context. Trimming cost V 4 bases and J 10 bases; bases outside gene matches: 8. The CDR3 is 14 residues long. CDR1 and CDR2 (germline): SGDLS, YYNGEE. TCRdb keeps only in-frame clones here, not all; method: immunoSEQ multiplex PCR. The sample records around 33,000 clones, about nine tenths being singletons. This record belongs to a study of T cell changes during pregnancy in multiple sclerosis. V gene TRBV9 combines with J gene TRBJ1-6; 7 nucleotides match TRBD1. The sequencing used peripheral blood, collected in the third trimester of pregnancy. This TCR derives from a female donor in good health, enrolled as a control in a pregnancy study. In DNA, the CDR3 is TGTGCCAGCAGCCCCATTGGAGGGGGCTCACCCCTCCACTTT. This sequence encodes CASSPIGGGSPLHF. The full variable domain, completed using reference TRBV9 and TRBJ1-6, is DSGVTQTPKHLITATGQRVTLRCSPRSGDLSVYWYQQSLDQGLQFLIQYYNGEERAKGNILERFSAQQFPDLHSELNLSSLELGDSALYFCASSPIGGGSPLHFGNGTRLTVT.